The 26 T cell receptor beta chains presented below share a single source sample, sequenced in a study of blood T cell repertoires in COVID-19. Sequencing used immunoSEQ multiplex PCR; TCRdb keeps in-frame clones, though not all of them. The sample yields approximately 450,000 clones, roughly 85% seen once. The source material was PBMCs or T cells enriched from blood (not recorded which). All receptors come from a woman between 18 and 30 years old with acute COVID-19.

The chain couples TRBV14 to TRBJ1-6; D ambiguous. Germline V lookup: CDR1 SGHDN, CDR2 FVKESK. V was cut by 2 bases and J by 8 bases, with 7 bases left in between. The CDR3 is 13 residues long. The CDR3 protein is CASSQRVDSPLHF. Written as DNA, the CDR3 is TGTGCCAGCAGCCAAAGAGTGGATTCACCCCTCCACTTT.

CDR3 residues: CASSRGTSGTDTQYF. The CDR3 bases are TGTGCCAGCAGCCGAGGGACTAGCGGGACAGATACGCAGTATTTT. The chain employs TRBV27 and TRBJ2-3, with TRBD2 identical over 12 bases. CDR1 and CDR2 (germline): MNHEY, SMNVEV (reference sequence). The CDR3 has 15 amino acids. Trimming at V came to 6 bases and at J to 3 bases, leaving 4 bases not matched to a gene.

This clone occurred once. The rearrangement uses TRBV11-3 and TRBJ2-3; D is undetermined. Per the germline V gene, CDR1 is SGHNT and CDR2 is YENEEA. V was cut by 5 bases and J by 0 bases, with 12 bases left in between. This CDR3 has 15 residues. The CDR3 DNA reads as TGTGCCAGCAGCGAACAGTTTTCTAGCACAGATACGCAGTATTTT. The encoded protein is CASSEQFSSTDTQYF.

This chain's CDR3 is CASGNLGRHTF. DNA of the CDR3: TGTGCTAGTGGAAACCTCGGGAGACACACCTTC. The chain joins TRBV12-5 to TRBJ1-2; no clear D gene. This CDR3 has 11 residues. Germline-derived CDR1 and CDR2 are LGHNT and FRNRAP. Trimming cost V 6 bases and J 12 bases, with 14 bases left between them.

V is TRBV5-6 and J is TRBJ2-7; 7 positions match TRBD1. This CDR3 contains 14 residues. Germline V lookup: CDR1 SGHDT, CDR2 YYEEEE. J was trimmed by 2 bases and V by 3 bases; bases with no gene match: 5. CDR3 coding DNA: TGTGCCAGCAGCTGGGACAGCACTCCCTACGAGCAGTACTTC. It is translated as CASSWDSTPYEQYF.

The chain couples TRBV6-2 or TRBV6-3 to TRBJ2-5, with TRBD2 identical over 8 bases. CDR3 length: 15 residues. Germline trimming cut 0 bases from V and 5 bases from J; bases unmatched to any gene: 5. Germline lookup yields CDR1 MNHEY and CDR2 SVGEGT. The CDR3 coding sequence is TGTGCCAGCAGTTACTCGGAAGCGGGAGAGGAGACCCAGTACTTC. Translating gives CASSYSEAGEETQYF.

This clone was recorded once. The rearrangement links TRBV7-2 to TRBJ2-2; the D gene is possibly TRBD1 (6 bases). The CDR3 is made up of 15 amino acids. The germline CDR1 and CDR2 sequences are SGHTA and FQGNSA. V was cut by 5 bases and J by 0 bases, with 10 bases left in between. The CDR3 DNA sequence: TGTGCCAGCAGCAAAGACAGGACGAACACCGGGGAGCTGTTTTTT. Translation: CASSKDRTNTGELFF.

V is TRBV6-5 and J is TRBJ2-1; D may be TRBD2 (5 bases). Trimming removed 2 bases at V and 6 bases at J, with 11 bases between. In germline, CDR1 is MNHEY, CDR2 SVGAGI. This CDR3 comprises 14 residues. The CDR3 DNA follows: TGTGCCAGCAGTTACGGGCCCGGAGGCAATGAGCAGTTCTTC. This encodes CASSYGPGGNEQFF.

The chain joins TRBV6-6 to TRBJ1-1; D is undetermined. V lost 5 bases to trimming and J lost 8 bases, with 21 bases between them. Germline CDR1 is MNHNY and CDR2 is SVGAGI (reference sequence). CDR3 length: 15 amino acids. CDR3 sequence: CASSPEPSGIMEAFF. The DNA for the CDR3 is TGTGCCAGCAGTCCCGAACCCTCGGGTATTATGGAAGCTTTCTTT.

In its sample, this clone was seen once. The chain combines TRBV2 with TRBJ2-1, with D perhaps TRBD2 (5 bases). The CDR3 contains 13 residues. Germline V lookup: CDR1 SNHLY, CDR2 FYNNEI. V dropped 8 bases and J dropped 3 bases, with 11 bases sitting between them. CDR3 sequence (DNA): TGTGCCAGCGGAGAGGACTTCTACAATGAGCAGTTCTTC. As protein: CASGEDFYNEQFF.

CDR3 bases: TGTGCCAGCAAGGGGGGGGCACTAGACCTTAACTATGGCTACACCTTC. This sequence encodes CASKGGALDLNYGYTF. The chain joins TRBV19 to TRBJ1-2; perhaps TRBD1 as D (6 bases). V lost 9 bases and J 1 base, leaving 21 bases between the germline ends. From germline, CDR1 is LNHDA and CDR2 SQIVND (reference sequence). The CDR3 runs 16 residues.

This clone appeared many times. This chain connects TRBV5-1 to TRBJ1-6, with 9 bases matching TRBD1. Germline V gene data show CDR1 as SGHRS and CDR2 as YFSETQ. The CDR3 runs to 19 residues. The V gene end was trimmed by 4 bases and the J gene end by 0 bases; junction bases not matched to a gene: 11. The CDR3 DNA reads TGCGCCAGCAGCCTAGGACAGGGGCGATCCAGCTCCTATAATTCACCCCTCCACTTT. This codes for CASSLGQGRSSSYNSPLHF.

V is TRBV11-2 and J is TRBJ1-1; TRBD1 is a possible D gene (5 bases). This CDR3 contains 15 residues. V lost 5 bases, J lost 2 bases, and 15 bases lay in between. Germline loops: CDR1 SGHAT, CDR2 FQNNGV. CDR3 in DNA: TGTGCCAGCAGCCCGTCAGCAGGGAAAAACACTGAAGCTTTCTTT. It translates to CASSPSAGKNTEAFF.

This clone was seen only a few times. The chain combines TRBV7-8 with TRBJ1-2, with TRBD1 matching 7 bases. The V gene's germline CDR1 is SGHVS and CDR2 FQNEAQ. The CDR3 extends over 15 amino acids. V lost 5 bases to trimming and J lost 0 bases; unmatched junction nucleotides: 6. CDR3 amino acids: CASSPGQATNYGYTF. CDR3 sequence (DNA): TGTGCCAGCAGCCCCGGACAGGCTACTAACTATGGCTACACCTTC. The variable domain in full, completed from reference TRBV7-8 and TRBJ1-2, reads GAGVSQSPRYKVAKRGQDVALRCDPISGHVSLFWYQQALGQGPEFLTYFQNEAQLDKSGLPSDRFFAERPEGSVSTLKIQRTQQEDSAVYLCASSPGQATNYGYTFGSGTRLTVV.

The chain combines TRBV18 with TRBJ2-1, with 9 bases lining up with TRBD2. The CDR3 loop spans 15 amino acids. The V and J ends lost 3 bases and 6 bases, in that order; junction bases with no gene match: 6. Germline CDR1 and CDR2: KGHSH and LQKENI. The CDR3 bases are TGTGCCAGCTCACCGATGGGGACTAGCATCAATGAGCAGTTCTTC. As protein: CASSPMGTSINEQFF. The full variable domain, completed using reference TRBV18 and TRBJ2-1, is NAGVMQNPRHLVRRRGQEARLRCSPMKGHSHVYWYRQLPEEGLKFMVYLQKENIIDESGMPKERFSAEFPKEGPSILRIQQVVRGDSAAYFCASSPMGTSINEQFFGPGTRLTVL.

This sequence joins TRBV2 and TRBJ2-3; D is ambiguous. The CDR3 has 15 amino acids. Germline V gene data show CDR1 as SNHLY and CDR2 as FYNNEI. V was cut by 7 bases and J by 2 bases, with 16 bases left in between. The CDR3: CASNRNPGNTDTQYF. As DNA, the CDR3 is TGTGCCAGCAATCGGAACCCGGGTAACACAGATACGCAGTATTTT.

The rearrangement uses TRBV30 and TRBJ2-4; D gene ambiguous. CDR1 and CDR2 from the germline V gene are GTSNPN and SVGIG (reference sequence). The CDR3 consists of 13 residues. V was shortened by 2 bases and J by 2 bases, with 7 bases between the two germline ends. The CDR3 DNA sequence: TGTGCCTGGAGTCGAGGATCCAAAAACATTCAGTACTTC. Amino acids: CAWSRGSKNIQYF.

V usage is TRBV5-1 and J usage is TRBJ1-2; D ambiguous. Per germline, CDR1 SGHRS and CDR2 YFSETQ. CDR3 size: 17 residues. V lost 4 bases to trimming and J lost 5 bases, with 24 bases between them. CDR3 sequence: CASSPPVFPPTRYGYTF. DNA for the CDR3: TGCGCCAGCAGCCCTCCGGTGTTTCCACCAACTCGTTATGGCTACACCTTC.

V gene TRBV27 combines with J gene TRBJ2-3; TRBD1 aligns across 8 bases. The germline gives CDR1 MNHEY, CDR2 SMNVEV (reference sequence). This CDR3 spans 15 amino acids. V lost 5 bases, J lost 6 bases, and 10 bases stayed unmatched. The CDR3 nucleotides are TGTGCCAGCAGTATACCGGGACAGGAAAGCGATACGCAGTATTTT. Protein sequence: CASSIPGQESDTQYF.

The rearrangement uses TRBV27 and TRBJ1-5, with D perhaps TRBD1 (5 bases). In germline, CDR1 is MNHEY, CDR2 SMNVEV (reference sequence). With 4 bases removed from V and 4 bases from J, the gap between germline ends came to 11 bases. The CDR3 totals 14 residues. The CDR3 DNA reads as TGTGCCAGCAGTTCTCAGGGAACGAATCAGCCCCAGCATTTT. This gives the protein CASSSQGTNQPQHF.

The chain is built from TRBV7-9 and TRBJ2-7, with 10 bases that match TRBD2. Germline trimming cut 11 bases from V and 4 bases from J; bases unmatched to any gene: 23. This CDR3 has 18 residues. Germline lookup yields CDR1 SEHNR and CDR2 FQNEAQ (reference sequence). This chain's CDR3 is CASIPTGVQREGYYEQYF. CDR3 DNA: TGTGCCTCGATCCCGACAGGGGTCCAGCGGGAGGGCTATTACGAGCAGTACTTC. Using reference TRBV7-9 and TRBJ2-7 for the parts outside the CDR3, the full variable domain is DTGVSQNPRHKITKRGQNVTFRCDPISEHNRLYWYRQTLGQGPEFLTYFQNEAQLEKSRLLSDRFSAERPKGSFSTLEIQRTEQGDSAMYLCASIPTGVQREGYYEQYFGPGTRLTVT.

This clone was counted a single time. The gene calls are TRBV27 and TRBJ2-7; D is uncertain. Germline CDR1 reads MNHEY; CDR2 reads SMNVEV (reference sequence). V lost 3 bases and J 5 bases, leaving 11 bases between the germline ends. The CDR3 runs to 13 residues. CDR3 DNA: TGTGCCAGCAGTTTGCCGGGTGTCGACGAGCAGTACTTC. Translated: CASSLPGVDEQYF.

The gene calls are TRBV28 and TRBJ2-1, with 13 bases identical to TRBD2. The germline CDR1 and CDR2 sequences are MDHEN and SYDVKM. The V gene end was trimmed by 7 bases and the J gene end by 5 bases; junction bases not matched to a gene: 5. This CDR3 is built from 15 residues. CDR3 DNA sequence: TGTGCCAGCACCGAGGGACTAGCGGGGCACAATGAGCAGTTCTTC. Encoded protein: CASTEGLAGHNEQFF.

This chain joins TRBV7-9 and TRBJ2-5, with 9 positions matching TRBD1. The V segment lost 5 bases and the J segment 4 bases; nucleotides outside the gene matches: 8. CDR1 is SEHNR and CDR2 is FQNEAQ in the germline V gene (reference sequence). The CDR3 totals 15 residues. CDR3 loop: CASSDTGGFGETQYF. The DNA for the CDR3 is TGTGCCAGCAGCGACACAGGGGGCTTCGGAGAGACCCAGTACTTC.

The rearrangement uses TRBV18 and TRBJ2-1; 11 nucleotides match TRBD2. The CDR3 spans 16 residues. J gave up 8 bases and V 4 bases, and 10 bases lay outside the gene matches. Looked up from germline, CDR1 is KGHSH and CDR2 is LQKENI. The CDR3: CASSRALAGVGDEQFF. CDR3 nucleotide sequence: TGTGCCAGCTCACGGGCACTAGCGGGAGTAGGCGATGAGCAGTTCTTC.

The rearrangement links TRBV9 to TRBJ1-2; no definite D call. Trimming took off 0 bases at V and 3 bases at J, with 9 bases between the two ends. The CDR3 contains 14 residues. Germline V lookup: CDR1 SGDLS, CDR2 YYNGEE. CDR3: CASSVDNRDYGYTF. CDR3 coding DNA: TGTGCCAGCAGCGTAGATAACAGAGACTATGGCTACACCTTC.